This entry lists 28 T cell receptor beta chains sequenced from one sample in a study of Graves' ophthalmopathy and Graves' hyperthyroidism (dated by TCRdb to 2016 to 2019). The run used an Illumina HiSeq 2000. TCR beta CDR3 regions were amplified from RNA transcripts for repertoire sequencing. The first round was an RT-PCR using HTBI primers with the Qiagen OneStep RT-PCR kit, and this first round was followed by a second-round multiplex PCR, then size selection and purification. In TCRdb, the public reads were trimmed at Q25 with fastp and aligned with MiXCR, with productive beta chains retained. All rows with the same CDR3 protein become a single entry with the most common DNA and genes. For this sample the table gives about 1.2 million distinct CDR3 sequences, of which about 38% were detected only once. The biggest ten clones account for roughly 11% of the sample. Sequencing was done on a sample of peripheral blood or thyroid tissue (not recorded which). The receptors come from an adult man with Graves' hyperthyroidism.

This clonotype has only a few counts. The V call is TRBV10-3, the J call TRBJ1-2, with D possibly being TRBD1 (6 bases). CDR3 length: 14 residues. Trimming shortened V by 10 bases and J by 4 bases, and 19 bases separated the two germline ends. In germline, CDR1 is ENHRY, CDR2 SYGVKD. For the CDR3, the DNA is TGTGCCAGCTGCATATACAGGGAGCCCTATGGCTACACCTTC. As protein: CASCIYREPYGYTF.

At least ten counts were recorded for this clonotype. V and J are TRBV19 and TRBJ2-7, with TRBD1 matching over 9 bases. The J segment lost 3 bases and the V segment lost 4 bases, leaving 7 bases of the junction unmatched. The CDR3 loop spans 15 amino acids. Germline CDR1 and CDR2: LNHDA and SQIVND (reference sequence). The CDR3 spells CASSTGQGFSYEQYF. CDR3 nucleotides: TGTGCCAGTAGTACCGGACAGGGGTTTAGCTACGAGCAGTACTTC.

This clonotype was seen a few times. The rearrangement uses TRBV20-1 and TRBJ2-7; maybe TRBD2 (6 bases). The CDR3 runs 16 residues. The germline CDR1 and CDR2 sequences are DFQATT and SNEGSKA (reference sequence). V was clipped by 0 bases and J by 0 bases, with 15 bases between them. CDR3 region: CSARDLRDWSSYEQYF. The CDR3 region has the DNA TGCAGTGCTAGAGATTTACGGGACTGGAGCTCCTACGAGCAGTACTTC.

The table lists this clonotype with many counts. V and J are TRBV14 and TRBJ2-2, with D tentatively TRBD1 (6 bases). This CDR3 spans 16 amino acids. Germline values: CDR1 SGHDN, CDR2 FVKESK. The V gene lost 3 bases and the J gene lost 3 bases, with 14 bases spanning the gap. The CDR3 is CASSHYLGADTGELFF. CDR3 DNA: TGTGCCAGCAGCCATTATCTGGGGGCGGACACCGGGGAGCTGTTTTTT.

The genes are TRBV19 and TRBJ1-2; 12 nucleotides line up with TRBD1. Germline V gives CDR1 LNHDA, CDR2 SQIVND (reference sequence). The CDR3 covers 15 residues. With 5 bases clipped from V and 7 bases from J, the junction kept 8 bases outside the gene matches. CDR3 DNA sequence: TGTGCCAGTAGTTCTACCGGGACAGGGGGCGGTGGCTACACCTTC. Translation gives CASSSTGTGGGGYTF.

This chain links TRBV20-1 with TRBJ1-1; TRBD1 aligns across 9 bases. Germline values: CDR1 DFQATT, CDR2 SNEGSKA (reference sequence). Trimming cost V 5 bases and J 3 bases; bases outside gene matches: 4. The CDR3 loop spans 13 amino acids. As DNA, the CDR3 is TGCAGTGCTGACAGGGGGGGGTACACTGAAGCTTTCTTT. This translates into CSADRGGYTEAFF.

In its sample, this clonotype was seen many times. V usage is TRBV29-1 and J usage is TRBJ1-4; 7 nucleotides align to TRBD1. The CDR3 covers 14 residues. Germline V gene lookup returns CDR1 SQVTM and CDR2 ANQGSEA. The V gene end was trimmed by 7 bases and the J gene end by 4 bases; junction bases not matched to a gene: 9. The CDR3 sequence is CSAQTGAGNEKLFF. CDR3 DNA: TGCAGCGCACAAACAGGGGCTGGTAATGAAAAACTGTTTTTT.

This clonotype was seen more than once but under ten times. One end of the junction fails to match germline, which may point to a read error. This chain connects TRBV7-2 to TRBJ2-7; 7 positions match TRBD2. CDR3 size: 15 residues. Per the germline V gene, CDR1 is SGHTA and CDR2 is FQGNSA. The CDR3 is CASSQDRREKDEQYF. DNA for the CDR3: TGCGCCAGCAGCCAAGATCGGCGGGAGAAGGATGAGCAGTACTTC.

This chain joins TRBV6-6 and TRBJ2-5, with D perhaps TRBD1 or TRBD2 (5 bases each). Germline loops: CDR1 MNHNY, CDR2 SVGAGI (reference sequence). The CDR3 totals 14 residues. Trimming removed 10 bases at V and 3 bases at J, with 18 bases between. The CDR3 bases are TGTGCCACCGGGGACCAGCGGCCCAAAGAGACCCAGTACTTC. This gives the protein CATGDQRPKETQYF.

In regard to this clonotype: A much larger clone is a single base away; this may be a read error. The rearrangement uses TRBV12-3 or TRBV12-4 and TRBJ2-5, with D hard to call. This CDR3 region has 12 residues. Deletions cut 8 bases from V and 7 bases from J, with 14 bases between. CDR3 protein: CASSATEGTQYF. The DNA for the CDR3 is TGTGCCAGCTCTGCTACGGAAGGGACCCAGTACTTC.

CDR3 coding DNA: TGCAGTGCTAGAGCCACCGGACAGGGGCGCAACGAGCAGTACTTC. Amino acid sequence: CSARATGQGRNEQYF. This chain connects TRBV20-1 to TRBJ2-7; 9 bases are shared with TRBD1. J was trimmed by 5 bases and V by 1 base; bases with no gene match: 9. This CDR3 contains 15 residues. Germline lookup yields CDR1 DFQATT and CDR2 SNEGSKA (reference sequence).

In its sample, this clonotype was seen a few times. The chain joins TRBV4-2 to TRBJ1-3; D gene unclear. This CDR3 is 14 amino acids long. Looked up from germline, CDR1 is LGHNA and CDR2 is YNFKEQ. The V and J ends lost 4 bases and 4 bases respectively, with 11 bases between them. The CDR3 DNA reads as TGTGCCAGCAGCCCCCCCCGCGAAGGAAACACCATATATTTT. Protein sequence: CASSPPREGNTIYF.

This clonotype came up many times. The chain links TRBV19 to TRBJ2-7; possibly TRBD1 for D (6 bases). The CDR3 covers 13 residues. Germline V gene sequence: CDR1 LNHDA, CDR2 SQIVND (reference sequence). Trimming stripped 3 bases from V and 6 bases from J, with 12 bases between. In nucleotides, the CDR3 is TGTGCCAGTAGTATCAGGGTAGGGGGCGAGCAGTACTTC. It encodes CASSIRVGGEQYF.

The V call is TRBV20-1, the J call TRBJ1-5; 8 bases align to TRBD1. The V gene end was trimmed by 4 bases and the J gene end by 4 bases; junction bases not matched to a gene: 9. CDR3 length equals 15 residues. Germline V lookup: CDR1 DFQATT, CDR2 SNEGSKA (reference sequence). CDR3 sequence (DNA): TGCAGTGCTATCGGACAGGGAGCCGGGAATCAGCCCCAGCATTTT. Its translation: CSAIGQGAGNQPQHF.

This clonotype was found many times. The junction departs from germline at one end; a sequencing error may be responsible. V and J are TRBV5-1 and TRBJ1-4; TRBD1 matches 7 bases. The CDR3 has 15 amino acids. Germline V CDR1 and CDR2: SGHRS, YFSETQ. The chain's CDR3 is CASSLRQGANEKLFF. The CDR3 nucleotides are TGTGCCAGCAGCCTCCGACAGGGAGCTAATGAAAAACTGTTTTTT.

This clonotype has a count of ten or more. The gene calls are TRBV2 and TRBJ1-1; D gene uncertain. Germline V gene data show CDR1 as SNHLY and CDR2 as FYNNEI. The germline V and J ends were trimmed by 4 bases and 1 base, with 10 bases remaining between them. This CDR3 contains 14 residues. The CDR3 sequence: CASSVAFKNTEAFF. CDR3 DNA sequence: TGTGCCAGCAGTGTCGCATTTAAGAACACTGAAGCTTTCTTT.

The V and J genes are TRBV2 and TRBJ1-1, with TRBD1 matching over 11 bases. Per germline, CDR1 SNHLY and CDR2 FYNNEI. V was clipped by 8 bases and J by 7 bases; unmatched bases: 6. There are 13 residues in the CDR3. In DNA, the CDR3 is TGTGCCAGCGGGACAGGGGGTTACAATGAAGCTTTCTTT. It specifies CASGTGGYNEAFF.

In regard to this clonotype: Here the CDR3 omits its conserved ending phenylalanine or tryptophan, so a read error is the likely source. The chain couples TRBV7-2 to TRBJ1-1, with 8 bases identical to TRBD1. V trimming: 4 bases; J trimming: 10 bases; junction bases outside the gene matches: 8. The CDR3 length is 13 residues. Germline V gene lookup returns CDR1 SGHTA and CDR2 FQGNSA. CDR3: CASSSDPGTGAFL. The CDR3 DNA sequence: TGTGCCAGCAGCTCGGACCCAGGGACAGGAGCTTTCCTT.

The chain links TRBV20-1 to TRBJ2-7; 9 positions match TRBD2. Germline V gives CDR1 DFQATT, CDR2 SNEGSKA (reference sequence). The CDR3 runs to 15 residues. With V trimmed by 6 bases and J by 0 bases, 9 bases remained unmatched. CDR3 sequence reads: CSASRGTSSSYEQYF. The CDR3 coding sequence is TGCAGTGCATCAAGGGGGACTAGCAGCTCCTACGAGCAGTACTTC.

This sequence joins TRBV5-1 and TRBJ2-7; TRBD2 agrees at 11 bases. Trimming at V came to 4 bases and at J to 5 bases, leaving 11 bases not matched to a gene. The CDR3 extends over 16 amino acids. In germline, CDR1 is SGHRS, CDR2 YFSETQ. The CDR3 reads CASSRGILAGADEQYF. DNA for the CDR3: TGCGCCAGCAGCAGGGGGATACTAGCGGGAGCCGACGAGCAGTACTTC.

As for this clonotype: This clone may be a read error of a much larger clone one base away. The chain recombines TRBV7-6 with TRBJ1-6; weak D call: TRBD1 (6 bases). The CDR3 runs to 14 residues. The germline CDR1 and CDR2 sequences are SGHVS and FNYEAQ. CDR3 loop: CASRDTLHNSPLHF. For the CDR3, the DNA is TGCGCCAGCAGGGACACACTCCATAATTCACCCCTCCACTTT.

In regard to this clonotype: A much larger clone is a single base away; this may be a read error. The J gene is TRBJ1-1, the V gene TRBV7-2; D remains unclear. There are 14 residues in the CDR3. Trimming took 2 bases from V and 5 from J, leaving 12 bases between them. Germline V gene lookup returns CDR1 SGHTA and CDR2 FQGNSA. CDR3 residues: CASSLFPITTEAFF. CDR3 in DNA: TGTGCCAGCAGCTTATTCCCGATAACAACTGAAGCTTTCTTT.

This clonotype was found a few times. The chain combines TRBV7-9 with TRBJ2-7, with no clear D. This CDR3 spans 14 amino acids. Trimming shortened V by 5 bases and J by 6 bases, and 17 bases separated the two germline ends. CDR1 SEHNR and CDR2 FQNEAQ come from the germline V gene (reference sequence). The CDR3 bases are TGTGCCAGCAGCCACAATAATCCAGGATCCGAGCAGTACTTC. Translating it yields CASSHNNPGSEQYF.

This chain connects TRBV2 to TRBJ2-2; D unclear. The V end lost 5 bases, the J end lost 5 bases, and 12 bases lay between the germline ends. CDR3 length equals 14 residues. CDR1 is SNHLY and CDR2 is FYNNEI in the germline V gene. The CDR3 is CASSNIVGTGELFF. The CDR3 region has the DNA TGTGCCAGCAGTAATATAGTCGGGACCGGGGAGCTGTTTTTT.

V gene TRBV9 combines with J gene TRBJ2-6, with D perhaps given as TRBD1 or TRBD2 (7 bases each). V gave up 4 bases and J gave up 2 bases, with 16 bases separating them. The CDR3 spans 17 residues. Germline-derived CDR1 and CDR2 are SGDLS and YYNGEE. Here the CDR3 DNA reads TGTGCCAGCAGCAGAGGACAGGCGGGAGCTGGGGCCAACGTCCTGACTTTC. Translated: CASSRGQAGAGANVLTF.

Of note for this clonotype: A much larger clone lies a single base off, so this may be a read error. The genes are TRBV6-5 and TRBJ1-6; a possible D gene is TRBD1 (5 bases). The V gene's germline CDR1 is MNHEY and CDR2 SVGAGI. The CDR3 has 13 residues. V was trimmed by 5 bases and J by 9 bases, leaving 11 bases between them. The CDR3 region has the DNA TGTGCCAGCAGTGAGACTACAGGTTCACCCCTCCACTTT. Translating it yields CASSETTGSPLHF.

The J gene is TRBJ2-5, the V gene TRBV11-2; tentative D call: TRBD2 (5 bases). CDR3 length: 15 amino acids. The germline V and J ends were trimmed by 4 bases and 2 bases, with 14 bases remaining between them. Germline loops: CDR1 SGHAT, CDR2 FQNNGV. The CDR3 DNA reads TGTGCCAGCAGCTCGGAGGACGCCCTTCAAGAGACCCAGTACTTC. Protein product: CASSSEDALQETQYF.

This clonotype has ten or more counts. The gene calls are TRBV20-1 and TRBJ2-7; tentatively, D is TRBD1 or TRBD2 (5 bases each). Germline V gene data show CDR1 as DFQATT and CDR2 as SNEGSKA (reference sequence). The CDR3 is made up of 12 amino acids. Trimming took 1 base from V and 5 from J, leaving 9 bases between them. This chain's CDR3 is CSARGDGNEQYF. In nucleotides, the CDR3 is TGCAGTGCTAGAGGGGACGGTAACGAGCAGTACTTC.